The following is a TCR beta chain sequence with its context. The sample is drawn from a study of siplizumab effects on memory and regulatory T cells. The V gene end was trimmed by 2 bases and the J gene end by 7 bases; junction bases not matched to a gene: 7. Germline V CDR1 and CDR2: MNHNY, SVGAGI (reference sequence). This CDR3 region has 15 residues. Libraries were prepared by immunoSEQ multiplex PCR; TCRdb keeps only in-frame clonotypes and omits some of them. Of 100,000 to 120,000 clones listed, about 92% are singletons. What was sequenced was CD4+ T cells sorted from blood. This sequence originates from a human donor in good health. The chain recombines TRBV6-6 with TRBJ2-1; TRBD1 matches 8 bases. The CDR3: CASSYRDRSLNEQFF. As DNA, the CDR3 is TGTGCCAGCAGTTACCGGGACAGGTCCCTTAATGAGCAGTTCTTC.